A selection of T cell receptor beta chains follows, all from one sample in a study of a mutant IDH1 vaccine in newly diagnosed glioma. For these TCRs, the target antigens are not known. The data were produced by immunoSEQ multiplex PCR, yet TCRdb's version contains in-frame clones alone and is incomplete. The table records 110,000 or so clones, 90% of them present only once. The material sequenced was PBMCs, taken from a glioma patient whose treatment included an IDH1 peptide vaccine. The receptors here all came from a woman aged 45-59 years with glioma. Both conserved end residues are part of each CDR3. Fields, in order: clone size, V gene, J gene, D gene, CDR3 DNA, CDR3 protein. D genes are given only for firm matches. Only part of the rows carry a size: once, few, many, or a class if the clone is expanded.

.	TRBV18	TRBJ1-1	.	TGTGCCAGCTCACCACGAGGGCTCGGCATGAACACTGAAGCTTTCTTT	CASSPRGLGMNTEAFF
.	TRBV18	TRBJ1-5	.	TGTGCCAGCTCACCACCAGGGACAAGCAATCAGCCCCAGCATTTT	CASSPPGTSNQPQHF
.	TRBV6-1	TRBJ1-5	TRBD1	TGTGCCAGCAGTGATTTGGGGCAGGGGGATCAGCCCCAGCATTTT	CASSDLGQGDQPQHF
.	TRBV5-1	TRBJ1-1	TRBD1	TGCGCCAGCAGCTTGACCCGACAGGGCGACACTGAAGCTTTCTTT	CASSLTRQGDTEAFF
.	TRBV29-1	TRBJ1-1	.	TGCAGCGTTAACAGGGAGAACACTGAAGCTTTCTTT	CSVNRENTEAFF
.	TRBV28	TRBJ2-7	TRBD1	TGTGCCAGCACCACATTGGGGCCGGGACAGGGCTCCTACGAGCAGTACTTC	CASTTLGPGQGSYEQYF
.	TRBV30	TRBJ2-7	TRBD2	TGTGCCTGGAGTGTTGCGGGAGGGCCTGAAGAGCAGTACTTC	CAWSVAGGPEEQYF
.	TRBV6-6	TRBJ1-2	.	TGTGCCAGCAGTTACTCGGAGGGGGATGATGGCTACACCTTC	CASSYSEGDDGYTF
.	TRBV5-1	TRBJ1-5	TRBD1	TGCGCCAGCAGCTTTACAGGGGGCGGCAATCAGCCCCAGCATTTT	CASSFTGGGNQPQHF
.	TRBV4-1	TRBJ2-7	TRBD1	TGCGCCAGCAGCCCCGCTGGGACAGGGGCCTACGAGCAGTACTTC	CASSPAGTGAYEQYF
.	TRBV27	TRBJ2-7	TRBD1	TGTGCCAGCACCCTGGAGGGCCGGGACAGGGGGTGCACCTACGAGCAGTACTTC	CASTLEGRDRGCTYEQYF
.	TRBV9	TRBJ1-2	.	TGTGCCAGCAGCGTCCCGGGGAACGGCTACACCTTC	CASSVPGNGYTF
.	TRBV7-9	TRBJ1-4	.	TGTGCCAGCAGCTTAGAGGGGGGCGCGAGGGAAAAACTGTTTTTT	CASSLEGGAREKLFF
.	TRBV14	TRBJ2-1	.	TGTGCCAGCAGCCTTTGGACAGGGAGGGATGAGCAGTTCTTC	CASSLWTGRDEQFF
.	TRBV7-9	TRBJ1-3	TRBD1	TGTGCCAGCAGCCTGGGACAGGCCGGAAACACCATATATTTT	CASSLGQAGNTIYF
.	TRBV9	TRBJ1-3	.	TGTGCCAGCAGCGGACGGACCTCTGGAAACACCATATATTTT	CASSGRTSGNTIYF
.	TRBV19	TRBJ2-2	.	TGTGCCAGTCACGCGAGGGACGGGGAGCTGTTTTTT	CASHARDGELFF
.	TRBV7-9	TRBJ1-5	TRBD1	TGTGCCAGCAGCCTCTACAGGGGCGAGGGCAATCAGCCCCAGCATTTT	CASSLYRGEGNQPQHF
.	TRBV11-1	TRBJ2-1	.	TGTGCCAGCAGCTTTTCCAGGGGACTCTACGGGGGGCAGTTCTTC	CASSFSRGLYGGQFF
.	TRBV15	TRBJ1-2	.	TGTGCCACCAGCAGAGATGTCGGGAAAGCTAACTATGGCTACACCTTC	CATSRDVGKANYGYTF
.	TRBV27	TRBJ2-1	TRBD2	TGTGCCAGCAGTTCCCCCCTTGGGAGGGGCTTAATAAATGAGCAGTTCTTC	CASSSPLGRGLINEQFF
.	TRBV29-1	TRBJ2-5	TRBD1	TGCAGCGTTGTACAGGGGATCTCGGAGACCCAGTACTTC	CSVVQGISETQYF
few	TRBV10-3	TRBJ1-1	TRBD1	TGTGCCATCACCCGGACAGGGGTGGCCACTGAAGCTTTCTTT	CAITRTGVATEAFF
.	TRBV2	TRBJ1-6	.	TGTGCCAGCAGTGAAGGCAGGGTCAATAATTCACCCCTCCACTTT	CASSEGRVNNSPLHF
.	TRBV10-2	TRBJ2-1	.	TGCGCCAGCAGTCGGAGTGCCAATGAGCAGTTCTTC	CASSRSANEQFF
.	TRBV29-1	TRBJ2-7	TRBD2	TGCAGCGGTTCTACTAGCGGGAGTTCCTACGAGCAGTACTTC	CSGSTSGSSYEQYF
.	TRBV28	TRBJ2-1	TRBD1	TGTGCCAGCAGTCCGACAGGGGGGGGCAATGAGCAGTTCTTC	CASSPTGGGNEQFF
.	TRBV4-1	TRBJ2-5	.	TGCGCCAGCAGCCAAGGGGGACTCCAGGAGACCCAGTACTTC	CASSQGGLQETQYF
.	TRBV11-2	TRBJ2-2	.	TGTGCCAGCAGCTTAAACGGGGAGCTGTTTTTT	CASSLNGELFF
.	TRBV30	TRBJ2-3	TRBD1	TGTGCCTGGGGTTCCGGGACAGGGGGCAATACGCAGTATTTT	CAWGSGTGGNTQYF
.	TRBV7-9	TRBJ1-5	.	TGTGCCAGCAGCTTAGGGACAAGCAATAATCAGCCCCAGCATTTT	CASSLGTSNNQPQHF
once	TRBV13	TRBJ2-3	.	TGTGCCAGCAGCTTAGGCCACTTAACAGATACGCAGTATTTT	CASSLGHLTDTQYF